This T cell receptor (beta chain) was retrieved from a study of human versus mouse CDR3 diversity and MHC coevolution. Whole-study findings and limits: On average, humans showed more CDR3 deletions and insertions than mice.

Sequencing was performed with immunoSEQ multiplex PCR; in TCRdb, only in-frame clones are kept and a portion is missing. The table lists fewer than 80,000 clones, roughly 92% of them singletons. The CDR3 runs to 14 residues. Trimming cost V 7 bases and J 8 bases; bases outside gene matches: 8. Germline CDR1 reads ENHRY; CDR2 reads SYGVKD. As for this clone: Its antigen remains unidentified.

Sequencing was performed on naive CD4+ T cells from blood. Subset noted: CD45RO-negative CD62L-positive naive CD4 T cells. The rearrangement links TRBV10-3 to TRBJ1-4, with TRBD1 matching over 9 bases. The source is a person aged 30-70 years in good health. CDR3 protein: CAITSDRGGEKLFF. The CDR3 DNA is TGTGCCATCACCTCGGACAGGGGTGGGGAAAAACTGTTTTTT.